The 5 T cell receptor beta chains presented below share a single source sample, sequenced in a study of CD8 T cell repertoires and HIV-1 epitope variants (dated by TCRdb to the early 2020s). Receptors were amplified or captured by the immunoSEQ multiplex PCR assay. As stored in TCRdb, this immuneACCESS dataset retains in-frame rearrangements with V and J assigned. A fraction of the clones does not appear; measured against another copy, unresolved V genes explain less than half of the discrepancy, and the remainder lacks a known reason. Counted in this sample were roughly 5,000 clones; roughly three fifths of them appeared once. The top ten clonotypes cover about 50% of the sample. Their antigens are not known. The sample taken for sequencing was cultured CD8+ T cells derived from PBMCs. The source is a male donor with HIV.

The chain's CDR3 is CASSLGTTTYNEQFF. CDR3 in DNA: TGTGCCAGCAGCTTAGGGACTACCACCTACAATGAGCAGTTCTTC. The V gene is TRBV7-2, the J gene TRBJ2-1; tentatively, D is TRBD2 (6 bases). There are 15 residues in the CDR3. Germline V gene sequence: CDR1 SGHTA, CDR2 FQGNSA. Trimming left V 1 base short and J 2 bases short, with 9 bases between. Full variable domain (outside the CDR3, taken from reference TRBV7-2 and TRBJ2-1): GAGVSQSPSNKVTEKGKDVELRCDPISGHTALYWYRQSLGQGLEFLIYFQGNSAPDKSGLPSDRFSAERTGGSVSTLTIQRTQQEDSAVYLCASSLGTTTYNEQFFGPGTRLTVL.

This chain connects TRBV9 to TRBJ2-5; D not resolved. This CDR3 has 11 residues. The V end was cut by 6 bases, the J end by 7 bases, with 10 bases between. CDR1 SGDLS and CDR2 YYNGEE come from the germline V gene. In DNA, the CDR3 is TGTGCCAGCACCAGCCCGAGGACCCAGTACTTC. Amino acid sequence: CASTSPRTQYF.

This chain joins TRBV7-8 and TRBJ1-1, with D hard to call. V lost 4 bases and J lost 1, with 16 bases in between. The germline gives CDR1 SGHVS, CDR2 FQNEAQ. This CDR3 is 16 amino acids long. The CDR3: CASSYHLDGGNTEAFF. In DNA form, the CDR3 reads TGTGCCAGCAGCTATCACTTAGATGGAGGGAACACTGAAGCTTTCTTT.

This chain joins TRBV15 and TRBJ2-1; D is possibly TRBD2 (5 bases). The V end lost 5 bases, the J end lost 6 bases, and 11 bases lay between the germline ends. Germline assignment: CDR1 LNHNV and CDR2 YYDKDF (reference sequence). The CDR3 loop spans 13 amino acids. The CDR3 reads CATSPNGGNEQFF. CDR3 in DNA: TGTGCCACCAGCCCGAATGGAGGCAATGAGCAGTTCTTC.

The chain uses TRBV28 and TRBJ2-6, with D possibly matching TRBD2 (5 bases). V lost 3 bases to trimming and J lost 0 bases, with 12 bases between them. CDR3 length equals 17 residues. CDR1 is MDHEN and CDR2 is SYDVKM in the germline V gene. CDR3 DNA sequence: TGTGCCAGCAGTTTTTCAGAGGGCCGCTCTGGGGCCAACGTCCTGACTTTC. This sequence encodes CASSFSEGRSGANVLTF. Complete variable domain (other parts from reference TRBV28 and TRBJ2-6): DVKVTQSSRYLVKRTGEKVFLECVQDMDHENMFWYRQDPGLGLRLIYFSYDVKMKEKGDIPEGYSVSREKKERFSLILESASTNQTSMYLCASSFSEGRSGANVLTFGAGSRLTVL.